This T cell receptor (beta chain) stems from a study of blood T cells in healthy people across ages. Study-wide results and limits: Unknown CMV status may confound age-related changes in expanded clones.

Sample-barcoded 5' priming and a J-beta primer mix drove a second PCR of 7 to 11 cycles. Through a template-switch adaptor with 12 random nucleotides, each cDNA molecule received a tag. TCRdb fed the 5' RACE reads into MiXCR, producing one record per CDR3 protein. The sample has 750,000 or so distinct CDR3 sequences; around 25% are singletons. In regard to this clonotype: Its antigen is still unknown.

The CDR3 extends over 15 amino acids. Germline values: CDR1 LNHNV, CDR2 YYDKDF (reference sequence). The data were also submitted as part of a second study, on T cells of mothers and their children.

This sequence joins TRBV15 and TRBJ2-1; unclear D gene. The J call may be faulty, since TRBJ2-5 better matches the DNA end. The TCR sequence derives from a boy under 18 in good health. The source material was blood. CDR3 DNA: TGTGCCACCAGCAGAGTTGTCATCGACGGGGAGACCCAGTACTTC. Protein: CATSRVVIDGETQYF.